What follows is one T cell receptor beta chain and its context. Its antigen is currently unknown. This sample is drawn from a study of siplizumab effects on memory and regulatory T cells. The authors kept the mixed lymphocyte reaction cells in coculture at 37°C for six to seven days. The V gene's germline CDR1 is MNHNS and CDR2 SASEGT. The V end was cut by 6 bases, the J end by 8 bases, with 12 bases between. The CDR3 runs to 12 residues. Assays were performed on approximately 100,000 TCR templates per sample. The protocol was immunoSEQ multiplex PCR, while the TCRdb copy is restricted to in-frame clones and leaves out a portion. The table shows 9,000 to 10,000 clones, with more than 35% occurring only once. The study's findings and limits: Unstimulated subsets were the mapping target of only a minor fraction of alloreactive clones. Mean Treg-derived proportions of mappable alloreactive CD4+ clones were just under 70% for siplizumab and around 30% for controls. Naive or memory phenotype was unassignable for roughly 75-95% of proliferating CD4+ or CD8+ clones.

The sample taken for sequencing was CFSE-low (dividing) CD4+ T cells sorted from an allogeneic mixed lymphocyte reaction. The clonotype originates from a human donor in good health; the cells came from an allogeneic mixed lymphocyte reaction. This rearrangement joins TRBV6-1 to TRBJ2-3, with unresolved D. CDR3: CASSPRWSTQYF. DNA for the CDR3: TGTGCCAGCAGCCCCAGATGGAGTACGCAGTATTTT.